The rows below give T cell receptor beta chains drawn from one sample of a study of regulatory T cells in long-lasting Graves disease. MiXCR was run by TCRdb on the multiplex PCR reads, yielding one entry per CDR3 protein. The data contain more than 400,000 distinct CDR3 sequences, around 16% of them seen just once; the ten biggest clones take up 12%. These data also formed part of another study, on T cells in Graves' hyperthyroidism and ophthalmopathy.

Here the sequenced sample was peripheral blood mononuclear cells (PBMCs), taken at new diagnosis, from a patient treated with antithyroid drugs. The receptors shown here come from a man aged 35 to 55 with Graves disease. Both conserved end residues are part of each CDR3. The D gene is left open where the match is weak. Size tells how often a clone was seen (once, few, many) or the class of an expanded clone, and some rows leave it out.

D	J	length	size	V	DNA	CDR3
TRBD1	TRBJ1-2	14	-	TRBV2	TGTGCCAGCAGCCCGACAGGGGGCAGCTATGGCTACACCTTC	CASSPTGGSYGYTF
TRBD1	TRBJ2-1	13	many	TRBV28	TGTGCCAGCAGGGCGACAGGGTTGAATGAGCAGTTCTTC	CASRATGLNEQFF
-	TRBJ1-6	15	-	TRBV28	TGTGCCAGCAGTTTGCCTACCGGGGATAATTCACCCCTCCACTTT	CASSLPTGDNSPLHF
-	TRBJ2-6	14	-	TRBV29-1	TGCAGCGCTGTACAGGGAGGTGGGGCCAACGTCCTGACTTTC	CSAVQGGGANVLTF
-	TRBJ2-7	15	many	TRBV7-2	TGTGCCAGCAGCTCCCCGTCGGGTCAGGGAGCCAAGCAGTACTTC	CASSSPSGQGAKQYF
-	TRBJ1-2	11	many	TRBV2	TGTGCCAGCAGTGGGACGGAAGGCTACACCTTC	CASSGTEGYTF
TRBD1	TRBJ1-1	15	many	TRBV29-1	TGCAGCGTTGAGGGTACAGGGGGCGAGAACACTGAAGCTTTCTTT	CSVEGTGGENTEAFF
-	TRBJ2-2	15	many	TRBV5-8	TGTGCCGCCCGGGCGGACTCCACCAACACCGGGGAGCTGTTTTTT	CAARADSTNTGELFF
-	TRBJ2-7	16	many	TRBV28	TGTGCCAGCAGCCCCTCCCCGGGGGCTGTTTTGTACGAGCAGTACTTC	CASSPSPGAVLYEQYF
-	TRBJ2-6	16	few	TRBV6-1	TGTGCCAGCAGTCAGGGACATCCCTCTGGGGCCAACGTCCTGACTTTC	CASSQGHPSGANVLTF
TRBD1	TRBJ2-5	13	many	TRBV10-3	TGTGCCATCAGTGAGAGGGGGCCAGAGACCCAGTACTTC	CAISERGPETQYF
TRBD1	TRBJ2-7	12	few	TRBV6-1	TGTGCCACCCGGACAGGGGGCTACGAGCAGTACTTC	CATRTGGYEQYF
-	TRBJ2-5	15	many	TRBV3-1	TGTGCCAGCAGCCAAGAAATTCAGGATGGGGAGACCCAGTACTTC	CASSQEIQDGETQYF
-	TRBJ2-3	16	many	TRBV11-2	TGTGCCAGCAGCACCACTAGGGGACGGAGCACAGATACGCAGTATTTT	CASSTTRGRSTDTQYF
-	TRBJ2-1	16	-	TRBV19	TGTGCCAGCCACCCTCAGCGGAGGAGCTCCTACAATGAGCAGTTCTTC	CASHPQRRSSYNEQFF
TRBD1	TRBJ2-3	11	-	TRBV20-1	TGCAGTGCTTTACAGGGGTTTGCGCAGTATTTT	CSALQGFAQYF
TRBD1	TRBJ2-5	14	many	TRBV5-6	TGTGCCAGCAGCCAGGGACAGGGTGGGGAGACCCAGTACTTC	CASSQGQGGETQYF
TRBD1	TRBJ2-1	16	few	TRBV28	TGTGCCAGCAGTTCCGGACAGGGGCGGCTCTACAATGAGCAGTTCTTC	CASSSGQGRLYNEQFF
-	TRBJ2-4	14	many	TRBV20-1	TGCAGTGCTCCGGGGACCCGGGCCAAAAACATTCAGTACTTC	CSAPGTRAKNIQYF
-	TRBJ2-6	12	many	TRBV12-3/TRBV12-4	TGTGCCAGCATCTCTGGGGCCAACGTCCTGACTTTC	CASISGANVLTF
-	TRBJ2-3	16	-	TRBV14	TGTGCCAGCAGCCCTCAGGAGGGGATTGGGACAGATACGCAGTATTTT	CASSPQEGIGTDTQYF
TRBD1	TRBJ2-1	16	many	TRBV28	TGTGCCAGCAGTACCTATCCGGGACAGGGGACCAATGAGCAGTTCTTC	CASSTYPGQGTNEQFF
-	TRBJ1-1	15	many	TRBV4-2	TGTGCCAGCAGCCAAGATGGTGGGGCGGAAACTGAAGCTTTCTTT	CASSQDGGAETEAFF
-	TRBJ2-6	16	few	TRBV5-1	TGCGCCAGCAGCTCTGCCGGGGCGACGGGGGCCAACGTCCTGACTTTC	CASSSAGATGANVLTF
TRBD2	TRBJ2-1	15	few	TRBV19	TGTGCCAGTACTGTTGGCGGGAGGAATTTGGATGAGCAGTTCTTC	CASTVGGRNLDEQFF
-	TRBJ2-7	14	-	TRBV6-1	TGTGCCAGCAGTAGGCCAGCGCAGAACTACGAGCAGTACTTC	CASSRPAQNYEQYF
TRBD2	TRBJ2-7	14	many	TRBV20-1	TGCAGTGCTAGCGATAGCGGGAGGCCCTACGAGCAGTACTTC	CSASDSGRPYEQYF
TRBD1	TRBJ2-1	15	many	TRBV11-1	TGTGCCAGCAGCCCCCGGACAGGGGGTGCGAATGAGCAGTTCTTC	CASSPRTGGANEQFF
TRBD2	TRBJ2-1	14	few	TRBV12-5	TGTGCTAGTGGTCCGGGACTAGCGGACAATGAGCAGTTCTTC	CASGPGLADNEQFF
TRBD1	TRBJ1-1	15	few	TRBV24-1	TGTGCCACCAGAGGACAGGGCGCGTTTGACACTGAAGCTTTCTTT	CATRGQGAFDTEAFF
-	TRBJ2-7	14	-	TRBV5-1	TGTGCCAGCAGCTTGGCTGTACGGGCCCACGAGCAGTACTTC	CASSLAVRAHEQYF
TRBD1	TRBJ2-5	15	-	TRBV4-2	TGTGCCAGCAGCCAAGGGGGACAGGGGCAAGAGACCCAGTACTTC	CASSQGGQGQETQYF
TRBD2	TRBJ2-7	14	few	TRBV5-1	TGCGCCAGCAGCGTCGGGACGGGGGGTGGTGAGCAGTACTTC	CASSVGTGGGEQYF
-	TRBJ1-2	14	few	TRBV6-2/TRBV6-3	TGTGCCAGCAGTCGCAACAGAGACAGGATGAGCTACACCTTC	CASSRNRDRMSYTF
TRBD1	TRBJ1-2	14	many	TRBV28	TGTGCCAGCAGTGAACCCCCAGGGGGACGTGGCTACACCTTC	CASSEPPGGRGYTF
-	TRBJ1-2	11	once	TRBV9	TGTACCAGCAGCCAGTATTATGGCTACACCTTC	CTSSQYYGYTF
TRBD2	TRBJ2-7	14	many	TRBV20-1	TGCAGTGCTAAGGGACTAGCGACCTCCTACGAGCAGTACTTC	CSAKGLATSYEQYF
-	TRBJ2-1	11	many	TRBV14	TGTGCCAGCAGCCATAGTTATGAGCAGTTCTTC	CASSHSYEQFF
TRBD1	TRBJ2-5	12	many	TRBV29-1	TGCAGCGTGGGACAGTTCCAAGAGACCCAGTACTTC	CSVGQFQETQYF
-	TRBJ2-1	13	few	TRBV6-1	TGTGCCAGCAATTCTCTCAGGGGTTATGAGCAGTTCTTC	CASNSLRGYEQFF
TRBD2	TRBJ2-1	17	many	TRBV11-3	TGTGCCAGCAGCTATCGACTAGCGGTCCACTCCTACAATGAGCAGTTCTTC	CASSYRLAVHSYNEQFF
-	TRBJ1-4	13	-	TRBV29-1	TGCAGCGTTGAAGCCCGGAGTAATGAAAAACTGTTTTTT	CSVEARSNEKLFF
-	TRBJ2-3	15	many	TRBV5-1	TGCGCCAGCAGCTTGTCTGGGAAGTCCACAGATACGCAGTATTTT	CASSLSGKSTDTQYF
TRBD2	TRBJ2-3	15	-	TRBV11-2	TGTGCCAGCAGCTCCTCTAGCGGAAGCGTAGATACGCAGTATTTT	CASSSSSGSVDTQYF
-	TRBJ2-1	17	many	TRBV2	TGTGCCAGCAGTGTGAGGAGTAGCTATAGCTCCTACAATGAGCAGTTCTTC	CASSVRSSYSSYNEQFF
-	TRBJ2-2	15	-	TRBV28	TGTGCCAGCAAAACCGAGGAGGCTGACACCGGGGAGCTGTTTTTT	CASKTEEADTGELFF
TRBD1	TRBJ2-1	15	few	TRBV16	TGTGCCAGCAGCCCAACAGGGGGCGCAAACAATGAGCAGTTCTTC	CASSPTGGANNEQFF
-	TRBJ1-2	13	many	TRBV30	TGTGCCTGGAGATTGGACGGAGACTATGGCTACACCTTC	CAWRLDGDYGYTF